The 29 T cell receptor beta chains listed next were all sequenced from one sample in a study of T cell repertoires in cytomegalovirus infection. MiXCR, run by TCRdb on the reads, gives a single entry per CDR3 protein. The sample contains about 830,000 distinct CDR3 sequences, over 25% of which appear only once. No antigen has been assigned to these receptors. The sequences come from cultured CD8+ T cells from PBMCs, collected from culture after CMV antigen stimulation. These receptors all stem from a human donor in good health (CMV status not recorded). Some clones in this sample may be carry-over from other donors' samples.

This clonotype was seen a few times. The chain uses TRBV7-9 and TRBJ2-7, with TRBD1 matching over 9 bases. CDR3 length: 15 residues. Looked up from germline, CDR1 is SEHNR and CDR2 is FQNEAQ (reference sequence). With V trimmed by 5 bases and J by 4 bases, 9 bases remained unmatched. CDR3 sequence: CASSGPTGGRYEQYV. DNA of the CDR3: TGTGCCAGCAGCGGACCGACAGGGGGTAGATACGAGCAGTACGTC.

The chain couples TRBV7-6 to TRBJ1-5; unclear D gene. Per germline, CDR1 SGHVS and CDR2 FNYEAQ. The CDR3 has 15 amino acids. V lost 1 base and J lost 5, with 12 bases in between. As DNA, the CDR3 is TGTGCCAGCAGCTTAGAGGGATCTGTGGATCAGCCCCAGCATTTT. It codes for CASSLEGSVDQPQHF.

This clonotype was recorded a few times. The chain employs TRBV20-1 and TRBJ1-2; 10 bases fit TRBD1. The CDR3 is made up of 12 amino acids. Germline V gene data show CDR1 as DFQATT and CDR2 as SNEGSKA (reference sequence). The V gene end was trimmed by 5 bases and the J gene end by 7 bases; junction bases not matched to a gene: 4. The chain's CDR3 is CSAPGQGGGYTF. CDR3 nucleotide sequence: TGCAGTGCTCCTGGACAGGGGGGTGGCTACACCTTC.

The chain carries TRBV24-1 and TRBJ1-5; no reliable D call. This CDR3 is 14 amino acids long. Germline V gives CDR1 KGHDR, CDR2 SFDVKD. The V end was cut by 0 bases, the J end by 0 bases, with 2 bases between. The CDR3 bases are TGTGCCACCAGTGATTTGAATAGCAATCAGCCCCAGCATTTT. Translation gives CATSDLNSNQPQHF.

J is TRBJ1-1 and V is TRBV4-1; a weak D match, TRBD1 (5 bases). The CDR3 covers 14 residues. V lost 4 bases and J 4 bases, leaving 13 bases between the germline ends. The germline V gene encodes CDR1 MGHRA and CDR2 YSYEKL. CDR3 in amino acids: CASSRSSGGTEAFF. The CDR3 DNA sequence: TGCGCCAGCAGCCGATCCAGTGGGGGCACTGAAGCTTTCTTT.

This clonotype was counted once. The rearrangement joins TRBV27 to TRBJ1-5, with D unresolved. Per the germline V gene, CDR1 is MNHEY and CDR2 is SMNVEV (reference sequence). This CDR3 is built from 14 residues. Trimming cost V 3 bases and J 5 bases, with 11 bases left between them. CDR3 loop: CASSFGSRDQPQHF. The CDR3 DNA reads as TGTGCCAGCAGTTTCGGGTCCCGGGATCAGCCCCAGCATTTT.

The chain combines TRBV2 with TRBJ1-2; D perhaps matches TRBD1 (6 bases). With 7 bases removed from V and 4 bases from J, the gap between germline ends came to 25 bases. CDR3 length equals 17 residues. CDR1 SNHLY and CDR2 FYNNEI come from the germline V gene. The CDR3 region is CASIMSDETRGGYGYTF. CDR3 nucleotide sequence: TGTGCCAGCATAATGTCCGATGAGACAAGAGGGGGCTATGGCTACACCTTC.

This clonotype came up a few times. V and J are TRBV12-3 or TRBV12-4 and TRBJ2-2, with TRBD2 matching over 7 bases. This CDR3 spans 16 amino acids. J lost 5 bases, V lost 7 bases, and 13 bases had no gene match. CDR3 sequence reads: CASTLLVYGGTGELFF. In DNA form, the CDR3 reads TGTGCCAGCACCCTACTAGTGTACGGGGGGACCGGGGAGCTGTTTTTT.

The chain employs TRBV7-9 and TRBJ2-5; D ambiguous. Germline V lookup: CDR1 SEHNR, CDR2 FQNEAQ (reference sequence). This CDR3 is built from 14 residues. V was shortened by 1 base and J by 0 bases, with 6 bases between the two germline ends. CDR3 DNA: TGTGCCAGCAGCTTAGGCAGAAACCAAGAGACCCAGTACTTC. This gives the protein CASSLGRNQETQYF.

The CDR3 DNA reads TGTGCCAGCAGCTCGCTTAGTGGGGGGATCCTCACAGATACGCAGTATTTT. This gives the protein CASSSLSGGILTDTQYF. The chain has TRBV3-1 and TRBJ2-3; D perhaps matches TRBD2 (6 bases). Germline V gives CDR1 LGHDT, CDR2 YNNKEL (reference sequence). Trimming took 5 bases from V and 2 from J, leaving 20 bases between them. CDR3 length equals 17 residues.

V is TRBV15 and J is TRBJ2-7; 9 bases are a match to TRBD1. The CDR3 is 14 amino acids. In germline, CDR1 is LNHNV, CDR2 YYDKDF (reference sequence). J lost 5 bases, V lost 7 bases, and 9 bases had no gene match. The CDR3 nucleotides are TGTGCCACCACTCGGGACAGGGCTCCCAACGAGCAGTACTTC. Protein product: CATTRDRAPNEQYF.

The V and J genes are TRBV6-2 or TRBV6-3 and TRBJ2-3; the D is unclear. The V end was cut by 0 bases, the J end by 2 bases, with 12 bases between. The CDR3 length is 16 residues. Germline values: CDR1 MNHEY, CDR2 SVGEGT. The CDR3 coding sequence is TGTGCCAGCAGTTACTCGATAACGGAGTCCACAGATACGCAGTATTTT. Translation gives CASSYSITESTDTQYF.

This clonotype was detected a few times. The chain combines TRBV12-5 with TRBJ1-2; D call uncertain. This CDR3 spans 13 amino acids. Trimming pared 6 bases from V and 3 bases from J, leaving 11 bases between. Germline CDR1 is LGHNT and CDR2 is FRNRAP. CDR3: CASGADGHYGYTF. CDR3 coding DNA: TGTGCTAGTGGCGCCGACGGCCACTATGGCTACACCTTC. Filled out from reference TRBV12-5 and TRBJ1-2, the complete variable domain reads DARVTQTPRHKVTEMGQEVTMRCQPILGHNTVFWYRQTMMQGLELLAYFRNRAPLDDSGMPKDRFSAEMPDATLATLKIQPSEPRDSAVYFCASGADGHYGYTFGSGTRLTVV.

This clonotype was seen at least ten times. V gene TRBV7-2 combines with J gene TRBJ2-5; no clear D. This CDR3 region has 16 residues. V was clipped by 3 bases and J by 0 bases, with 14 bases between them. The germline V gene encodes CDR1 SGHTA and CDR2 FQGNSA. CDR3 residues: CASSLDHLPYQETQYF. The CDR3, as DNA: TGTGCCAGCAGCTTGGACCACCTACCGTACCAAGAGACCCAGTACTTC.

The chain uses TRBV11-2 and TRBJ1-4; the D is unclear. The CDR3 sequence is 14 residues long. Germline CDR1 SGHAT, CDR2 FQNNGV. V was clipped by 1 base and J by 4 bases, with 7 bases between them. CDR3 DNA: TGTGCCAGCAGCTTAGGAGGTTATAATGAAAAACTGTTTTTT. Protein product: CASSLGGYNEKLFF.

V usage is TRBV7-6 and J usage is TRBJ1-6, with unresolved D. Germline values: CDR1 SGHVS, CDR2 FNYEAQ. The CDR3 extends over 18 amino acids. V lost 5 bases and J 3 bases, leaving 20 bases between the germline ends. CDR3 DNA: TGTGCCAGCAGCCCGGCGGCGCCTGGGGATTTCTATAATTCACCCCTCCACTTT. As protein: CASSPAAPGDFYNSPLHF.

Only a few counts were recorded for this clonotype. The chain has TRBV6-5 and TRBJ1-6, with D hard to call. The V end was cut by 2 bases, the J end by 4 bases, with 6 bases between. The CDR3 length is 14 residues. Germline V lookup: CDR1 MNHEY, CDR2 SVGAGI. The CDR3: CASSYGPYNSPLHF. Here the CDR3 DNA reads TGTGCCAGCAGTTACGGACCTTATAATTCACCCCTCCACTTT.

This clonotype appeared a few times. This chain connects TRBV7-6 to TRBJ1-4; the match to TRBD1 covers 8 bases. The J segment lost 0 bases and the V segment lost 5 bases, leaving 11 bases of the junction unmatched. Germline assignment: CDR1 SGHVS and CDR2 FNYEAQ. The CDR3 length is 18 residues. CDR3 nucleotide sequence: TGTGCCAGCAGCGCAGTGACAGGGGCCGTTGCAACTAATGAAAAACTGTTTTTT. Protein product: CASSAVTGAVATNEKLFF.

This clonotype has just one count. The chain combines TRBV5-4 with TRBJ2-1, with no clear D. Trimming stripped 5 bases from V and 7 bases from J, with 13 bases between. Germline V gene data show CDR1 as SGHNT and CDR2 as YYREEE (reference sequence). This CDR3 is built from 13 residues. CDR3 protein: CASRPSLGNEQFF. The CDR3 DNA sequence: TGTGCCAGCAGACCAAGCCTCGGGAATGAGCAGTTCTTC.

The table lists this clonotype with a few counts. The chain carries TRBV7-9 and TRBJ2-2; D gene ambiguous. Trimming shortened V by 7 bases and J by 6 bases, and 6 bases separated the two germline ends. Germline assignment: CDR1 SEHNR and CDR2 FQNEAQ (reference sequence). The CDR3 runs to 11 residues. The CDR3 nucleotides read TGTGCCAGCATAAGGTCCGGGGAGCTGTTTTTT. Encoded protein: CASIRSGELFF. The full variable domain, completed using reference TRBV7-9 and TRBJ2-2, is DTGVSQNPRHKITKRGQNVTFRCDPISEHNRLYWYRQTLGQGPEFLTYFQNEAQLEKSRLLSDRFSAERPKGSFSTLEIQRTEQGDSAMYLCASIRSGELFFGEGSRLTVL.

This clonotype came up once. CDR3 in DNA: TGTGCCAGCAGCCCGGTCCCGACCAACACTGAAGCTTTCTTT. This encodes CASSPVPTNTEAFF. V gene TRBV27 combines with J gene TRBJ1-1; D is undetermined. Trimming cost V 6 bases and J 2 bases, with 13 bases left between them. CDR3 length: 14 residues. The germline V gene encodes CDR1 MNHEY and CDR2 SMNVEV (reference sequence).

This clonotype appeared many times. V usage is TRBV7-6 and J usage is TRBJ1-6; TRBD1 aligns across 7 bases. The V and J ends lost 3 bases and 5 bases, in that order; junction bases with no gene match: 4. The germline CDR1 and CDR2 sequences are SGHVS and FNYEAQ. This CDR3 comprises 15 residues. CDR3 region: CASSLGTEDNSPLHF. CDR3 bases: TGTGCCAGCAGCTTGGGGACAGAAGATAATTCACCCCTCCACTTT.

The rearrangement joins TRBV4-1 to TRBJ1-1; D is unresolved. Trimming shortened V by 1 base and J by 7 bases, and 13 bases separated the two germline ends. The CDR3 contains 14 residues. Per the germline V gene, CDR1 is MGHRA and CDR2 is YSYEKL. The CDR3 sequence is CASSQGVGMVEAFF. The CDR3 DNA reads as TGCGCCAGCAGCCAAGGGGTCGGGATGGTTGAAGCTTTCTTT.

This clonotype appeared a few times. V is TRBV10-3 and J is TRBJ2-1; D is perhaps TRBD1 (5 bases). The CDR3 sequence is 15 residues long. CDR1 is ENHRY, CDR2 SYGVKD, per germline. V was shortened by 6 bases and J by 5 bases, with 17 bases between the two germline ends. CDR3 protein: CAISQDKARHNEQFF. The CDR3 DNA sequence: TGTGCCATCAGCCAGGACAAGGCACGGCACAATGAGCAGTTCTTC.

This chain links TRBV11-2 with TRBJ2-7, with a possible D match to TRBD2 (6 bases). CDR1 and CDR2 from the germline V gene are SGHAT and FQNNGV. V gave up 5 bases and J gave up 0 bases, with 20 bases separating them. The CDR3 is 17 amino acids. In DNA, the CDR3 is TGTGCCAGCAGCCCGCCTATAGGGATGGGAGGCTCCTACGAGCAGTACGTC. Its translation is CASSPPIGMGGSYEQYV.

The rearrangement uses TRBV6-1 and TRBJ2-1, with TRBD1 as a possible D gene (5 bases). CDR1 is MNHNS and CDR2 is SASEGT in the germline V gene. This CDR3 comprises 12 residues. Deletions cut 5 bases from V and 9 bases from J, with 11 bases between. This CDR3 is CASSYEGVEQFF. Written as DNA, the CDR3 is TGTGCCAGCAGTTACGAAGGGGTTGAGCAGTTCTTC.

In this sample, this clonotype turned up many times. The rearrangement joins TRBV7-2 to TRBJ2-3; 10 bases are shared with TRBD2. The junction had 22 bases not matched to a gene; V was cut back by 3 bases and J by 7 bases. Per germline, CDR1 SGHTA and CDR2 FQGNSA. This CDR3 has 20 residues. The CDR3 is CASSFYPTGTSESLSYTQYF. The CDR3 nucleotides are TGTGCCAGCAGCTTTTACCCGACCGGGACTAGCGAGTCCTTATCCTATACGCAGTATTTT.

This clonotype has only a few counts. J is TRBJ2-1 and V is TRBV7-9; D is possibly TRBD2 (5 bases). Germline V lookup: CDR1 SEHNR, CDR2 FQNEAQ (reference sequence). The CDR3 extends over 15 amino acids. Trimming took off 4 bases at V and 8 bases at J, with 18 bases between the two ends. DNA of the CDR3: TGTGCCAGCAGCTCCACCAGACCAGGACTCCATGAGCAGTTCTTC. Protein sequence: CASSSTRPGLHEQFF.

This clonotype was detected a few times. V gene TRBV7-9 combines with J gene TRBJ2-2, with D possibly TRBD1 on 6 matching bases. Germline V gives CDR1 SEHNR, CDR2 FQNEAQ (reference sequence). The CDR3 totals 16 residues. Trimming cost V 3 bases and J 2 bases, with 13 bases left between them. Here the CDR3 reads CASSFEWDKNTGELFF. The CDR3 nucleotides are TGTGCCAGCAGCTTCGAGTGGGACAAAAACACCGGGGAGCTGTTTTTT.